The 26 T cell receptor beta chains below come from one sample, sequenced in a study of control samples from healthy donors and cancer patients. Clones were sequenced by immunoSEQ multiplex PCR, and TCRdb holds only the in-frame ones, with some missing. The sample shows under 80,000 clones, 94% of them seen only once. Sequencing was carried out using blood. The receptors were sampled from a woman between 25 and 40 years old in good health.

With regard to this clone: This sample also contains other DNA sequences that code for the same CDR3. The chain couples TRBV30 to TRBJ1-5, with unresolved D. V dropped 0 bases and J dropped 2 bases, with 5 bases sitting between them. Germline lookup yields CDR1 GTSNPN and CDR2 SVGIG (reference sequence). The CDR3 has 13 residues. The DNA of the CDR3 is TGTGCCTGGAGTGTACAAGGCAATCAGCCCCAGCATTTT. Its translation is CAWSVQGNQPQHF.

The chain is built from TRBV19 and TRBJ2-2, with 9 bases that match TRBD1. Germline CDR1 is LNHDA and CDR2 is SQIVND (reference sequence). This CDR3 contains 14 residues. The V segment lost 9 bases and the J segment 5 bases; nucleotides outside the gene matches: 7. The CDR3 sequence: CASLRDRETGELFF. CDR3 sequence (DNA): TGTGCCAGCCTCCGGGACAGGGAAACCGGGGAGCTGTTTTTT.

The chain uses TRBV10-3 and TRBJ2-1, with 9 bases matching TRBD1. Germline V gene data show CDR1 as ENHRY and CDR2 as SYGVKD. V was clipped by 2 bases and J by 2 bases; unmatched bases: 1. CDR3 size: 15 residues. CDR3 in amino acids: CAISEGQGPYNEQFF. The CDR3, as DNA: TGTGCCATCAGTGAGGGACAGGGGCCCTACAATGAGCAGTTCTTC.

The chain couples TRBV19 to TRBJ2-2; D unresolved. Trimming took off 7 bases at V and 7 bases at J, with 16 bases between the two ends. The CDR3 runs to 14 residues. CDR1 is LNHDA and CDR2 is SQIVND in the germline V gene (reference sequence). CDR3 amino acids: CASKRKANGGELFF. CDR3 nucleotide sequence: TGTGCCAGTAAACGAAAGGCTAATGGCGGGGAGCTGTTTTTT.

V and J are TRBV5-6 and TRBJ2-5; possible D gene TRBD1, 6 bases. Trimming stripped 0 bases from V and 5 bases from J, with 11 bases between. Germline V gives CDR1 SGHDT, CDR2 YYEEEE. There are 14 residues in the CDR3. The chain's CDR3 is CASSLGWGQETQYF. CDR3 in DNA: TGTGCCAGCAGCTTGGGTTGGGGGCAGGAGACCCAGTACTTC.

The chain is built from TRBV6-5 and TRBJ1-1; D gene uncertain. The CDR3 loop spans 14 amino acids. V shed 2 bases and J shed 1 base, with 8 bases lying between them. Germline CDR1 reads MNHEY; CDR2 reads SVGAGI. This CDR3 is CASSYGHANTEAFF. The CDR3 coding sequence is TGTGCCAGCAGTTACGGCCACGCGAACACTGAAGCTTTCTTT.

The CDR3 nucleotides read TGTGCCAGCAGCTTAAGTCTCGGTACCGAGCAGTTCTTC. It yields the protein CASSLSLGTEQFF. The chain uses TRBV7-2 and TRBJ2-1; D unresolved. The length of the CDR3 is 13 residues. The V gene lost 2 bases and the J gene lost 10 bases, with 12 bases spanning the gap. CDR1 is SGHTA and CDR2 is FQGNSA in the germline V gene.

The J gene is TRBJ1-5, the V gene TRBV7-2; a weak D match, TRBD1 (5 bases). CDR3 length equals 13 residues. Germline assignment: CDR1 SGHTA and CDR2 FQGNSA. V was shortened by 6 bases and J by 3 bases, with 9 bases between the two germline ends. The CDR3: CASSRDPNQPQHF. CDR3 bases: TGTGCCAGCAGTAGGGACCCCAATCAGCCCCAGCATTTT.

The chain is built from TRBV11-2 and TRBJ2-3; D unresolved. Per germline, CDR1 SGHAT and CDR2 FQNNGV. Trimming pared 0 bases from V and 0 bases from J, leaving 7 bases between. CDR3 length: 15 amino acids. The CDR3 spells CASSLDHGSTDTQYF. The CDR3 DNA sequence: TGTGCCAGCAGCTTAGACCATGGGAGCACAGATACGCAGTATTTT. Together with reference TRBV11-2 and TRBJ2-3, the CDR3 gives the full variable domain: EAGVAQSPRYKIIEKRQSVAFWCNPISGHATLYWYQQILGQGPKLLIQFQNNGVVDDSQLPKDRFSAERLKGVDSTLKIQPAKLEDSAVYLCASSLDHGSTDTQYFGPGTRLTVL.

The CDR3 sequence: CASRGRTGNTEAFF. CDR3 DNA: TGTGCCAGCCGTGGAAGAACCGGGAACACTGAAGCTTTCTTT. This chain joins TRBV11-1 and TRBJ1-1; unclear D gene. V lost 8 bases, J lost 1 base, and 14 bases lay in between. The CDR3 runs to 14 residues. CDR1 is SGHAT, CDR2 FQDESV, per germline (reference sequence). The variable domain in full, with the rest retrieved from reference TRBV11-1 and TRBJ1-1, is EAEVAQSPRYKITEKSQAVAFWCDPISGHATLYWYRQILGQGPELLVQFQDESVVDDSQLPKDRFSAERLKGVDSTLKIQPAELGDSAMYLCASRGRTGNTEAFFGQGTRLTVV.

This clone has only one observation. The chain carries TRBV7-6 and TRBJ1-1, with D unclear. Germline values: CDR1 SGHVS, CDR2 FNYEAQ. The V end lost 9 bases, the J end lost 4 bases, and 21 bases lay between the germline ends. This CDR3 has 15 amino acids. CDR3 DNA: TGTGCCAGTGGCACAGATTCGAATTTGGGCACTGAAGCTTTCTTT. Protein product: CASGTDSNLGTEAFF.

DNA of the CDR3: TGTGCCAGCAGTCCTTCGACAGGTCTCTACGAGCAGTACGTC. It yields the protein CASSPSTGLYEQYV. The V gene is TRBV27, the J gene TRBJ2-7; D may be TRBD1 (6 bases). V was cut by 5 bases and J by 3 bases, with 14 bases left in between. CDR3 size: 14 residues. Germline-derived CDR1 and CDR2 are MNHEY and SMNVEV (reference sequence).

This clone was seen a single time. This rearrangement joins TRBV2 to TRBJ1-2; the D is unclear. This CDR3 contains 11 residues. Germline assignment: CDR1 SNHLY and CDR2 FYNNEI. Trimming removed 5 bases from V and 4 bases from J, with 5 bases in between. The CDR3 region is CASSPSYGYTF. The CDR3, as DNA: TGTGCCAGCAGTCCTAGCTATGGCTACACCTTC.

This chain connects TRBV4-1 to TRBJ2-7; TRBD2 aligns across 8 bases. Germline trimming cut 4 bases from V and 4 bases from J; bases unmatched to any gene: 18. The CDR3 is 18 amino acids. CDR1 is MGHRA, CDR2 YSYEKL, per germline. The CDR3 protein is CASSPYVSQAGARYEQYF. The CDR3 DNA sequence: TGCGCCAGCAGCCCTTACGTATCCCAAGCGGGGGCTAGGTACGAGCAGTACTTC.

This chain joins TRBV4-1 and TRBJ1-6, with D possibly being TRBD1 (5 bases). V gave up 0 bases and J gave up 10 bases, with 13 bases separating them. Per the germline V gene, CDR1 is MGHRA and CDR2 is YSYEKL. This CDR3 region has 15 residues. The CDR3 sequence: CASSQDRGGASPLHF. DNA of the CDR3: TGCGCCAGCAGCCAAGATCGCGGGGGTGCCTCACCCCTCCACTTT.

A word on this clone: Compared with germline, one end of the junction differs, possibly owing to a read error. The DNA of the CDR3 is TGTGCCAGCAGTCCCGACACAACTGGAGCTTTCTTT. Translation gives CASSPDTTGAFF. V and J are TRBV6-5 and TRBJ1-1; no reliable D call. The CDR3 sequence is 12 residues long. CDR1 MNHEY and CDR2 SVGAGI come from the germline V gene.

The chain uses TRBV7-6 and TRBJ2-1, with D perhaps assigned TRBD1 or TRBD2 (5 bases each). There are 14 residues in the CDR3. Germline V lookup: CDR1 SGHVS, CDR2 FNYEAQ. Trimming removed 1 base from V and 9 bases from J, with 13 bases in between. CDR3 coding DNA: TGTGCCAGCAGCTTAGTGGGGGACGAAACTGAGCAGTTCTTC. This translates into CASSLVGDETEQFF.

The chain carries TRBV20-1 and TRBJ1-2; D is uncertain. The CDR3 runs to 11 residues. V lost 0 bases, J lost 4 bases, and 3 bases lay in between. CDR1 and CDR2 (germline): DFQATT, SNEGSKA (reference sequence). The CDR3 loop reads CSARDVYGYTF. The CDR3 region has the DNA TGCAGTGCTAGAGATGTCTATGGCTACACCTTC.

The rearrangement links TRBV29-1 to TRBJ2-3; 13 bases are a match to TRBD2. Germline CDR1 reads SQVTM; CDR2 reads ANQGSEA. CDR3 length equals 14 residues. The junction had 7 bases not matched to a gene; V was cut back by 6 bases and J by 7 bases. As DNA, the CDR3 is TGCAGCGTCGAAACGGGACTAGCGGGGAATACGCAGTATTTT. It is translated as CSVETGLAGNTQYF.

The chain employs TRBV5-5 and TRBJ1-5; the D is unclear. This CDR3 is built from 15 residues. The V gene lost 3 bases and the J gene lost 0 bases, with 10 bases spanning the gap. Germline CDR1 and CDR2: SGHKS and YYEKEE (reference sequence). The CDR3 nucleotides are TGTGCCAGCAGCTCAAAGGAGTATAGCAATCAGCCCCAGCATTTT. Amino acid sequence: CASSSKEYSNQPQHF. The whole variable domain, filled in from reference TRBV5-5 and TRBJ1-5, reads DAGVTQSPTHLIKTRGQQVTLRCSPISGHKSVSWYQQVLGQGPQFIFQYYEKEERGRGNFPDRFSARQFPNYSSELNVNALLLGDSALYLCASSSKEYSNQPQHFGDGTRLSIL.

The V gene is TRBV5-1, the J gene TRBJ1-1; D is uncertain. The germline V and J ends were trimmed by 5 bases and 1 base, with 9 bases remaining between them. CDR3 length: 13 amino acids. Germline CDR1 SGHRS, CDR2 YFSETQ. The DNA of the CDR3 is TGCGCCAGCAGGTCCTACAGGAACACTGAAGCTTTCTTT. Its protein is CASRSYRNTEAFF.

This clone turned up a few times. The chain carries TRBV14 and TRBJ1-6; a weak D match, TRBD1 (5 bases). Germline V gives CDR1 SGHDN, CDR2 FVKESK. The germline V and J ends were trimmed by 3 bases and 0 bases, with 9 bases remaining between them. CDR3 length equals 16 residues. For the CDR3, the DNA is TGTGCCAGCAGCCAGGGGCTCAGCTCCTATAATTCACCCCTCCACTTT. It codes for CASSQGLSSYNSPLHF.

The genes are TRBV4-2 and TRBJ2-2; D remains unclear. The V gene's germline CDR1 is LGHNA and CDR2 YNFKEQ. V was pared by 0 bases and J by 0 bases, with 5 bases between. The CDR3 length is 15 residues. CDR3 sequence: CASSQDFPNTGELFF. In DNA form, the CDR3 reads TGTGCCAGCAGCCAAGACTTCCCGAACACCGGGGAGCTGTTTTTT.

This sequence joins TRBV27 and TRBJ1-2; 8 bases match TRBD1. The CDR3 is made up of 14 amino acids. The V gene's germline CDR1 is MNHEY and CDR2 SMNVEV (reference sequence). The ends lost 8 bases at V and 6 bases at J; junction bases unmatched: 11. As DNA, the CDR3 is TGTGCCAGCCGCCGGACAGGGAACCCCGATGGCTACACCTTC. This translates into CASRRTGNPDGYTF.

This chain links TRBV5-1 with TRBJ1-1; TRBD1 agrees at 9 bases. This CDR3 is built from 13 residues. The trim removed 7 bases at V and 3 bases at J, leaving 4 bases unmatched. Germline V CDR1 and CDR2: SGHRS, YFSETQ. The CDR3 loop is CASWGQGDTEAFF. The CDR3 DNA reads TGCGCCAGCTGGGGACAGGGCGACACTGAAGCTTTCTTT.

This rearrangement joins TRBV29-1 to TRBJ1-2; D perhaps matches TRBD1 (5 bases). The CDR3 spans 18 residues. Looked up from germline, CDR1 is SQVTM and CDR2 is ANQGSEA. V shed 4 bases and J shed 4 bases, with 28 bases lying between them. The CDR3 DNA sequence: TGCAGCGTTGGTCCCCTCGTGGCCGAAGAGACAGTGATCTATGGCTACACCTTC. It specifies CSVGPLVAEETVIYGYTF.